A selection of T cell receptor beta chains follows, all from one sample in a study of shared clonotypes between healthy human individuals. Libraries were prepared by immunoSEQ multiplex PCR; TCRdb keeps only in-frame clonotypes and omits some of them. The sample carries millions of clones, over 85% recorded once. What was sequenced was naive CD4+ T cells sorted from blood. These TCRs come from a man younger than 35 in good health. The CDR3 runs from the conserved cysteine through the conserved F or W.

v_call	j_call	cdr3_aa
TRBV5-1	TRBJ2-4	CASSLELAGGNIQYF
TRBV7-2	TRBJ1-2	CASSPDRFYGYTF
TRBV7-3	TRBJ2-1	CASSPGGRTYNEQFF
TRBV11-2	TRBJ2-7	CASSHSGSSYEQYF
TRBV29-1	TRBJ2-2	CSVGRRLAGNTGELFF
TRBV29-1	TRBJ2-1	CSVDRGNEQFF
TRBV6-5	TRBJ2-5	CASSYAGEETQYF
TRBV5-1	TRBJ2-7	CASSSGDSSYEQYF
TRBV30	TRBJ2-5	CAWSPLAGPQETQYF
TRBV29-1	TRBJ1-2	CSVDRNYGYTF
TRBV5-1	TRBJ2-3	CASSPEGGLATDTQYF
TRBV29-1	TRBJ1-6	CSVGTGDYNSPLHF
TRBV6-5	TRBJ2-7	CASKRESSYEQYF
TRBV5-1	TRBJ1-2	CASSPGQGYGYTF
TRBV7-2	TRBJ2-7	CASSLAPDTGYQYF
TRBV4-1	TRBJ2-1	CASSQDRGGGISHNEQFF
TRBV7-8	TRBJ2-1	CASSLNRLAGGLGSYNEQFF
TRBV5-6	TRBJ2-4	CASSSAGGLKNIQYF
TRBV18	TRBJ2-1	CASSPNQLAGGYNEQFF
TRBV15	TRBJ1-5	CATSRDYGGPGQPQHF
TRBV2	TRBJ1-2	CASSGRASESNYGYTF
TRBV11-2	TRBJ1-1	CASSLEGVQNTEAFF
TRBV5-6	TRBJ2-3	CASSPSGGKWDTQYF
TRBV4-2	TRBJ1-5	CASSQESGNQPQHF
TRBV10-1	TRBJ1-5	CASSVPPPMKHSNQPQHF
TRBV7-8	TRBJ1-6	CASSLLGAGQSPLHF
TRBV18	NA	CASSQGQGKNEQYF
TRBV7-2	TRBJ2-7	CASSLEGGGYEQYF
TRBV4-1	TRBJ2-5	CASSQVSGRARETQYF
TRBV5-4	TRBJ1-3	CASSLANRGTISGNTIYF
TRBV5-8	TRBJ2-3	CASSTGTGADTQYF
TRBV7-2	TRBJ2-7	CASSRAYEQYF
TRBV7-9	TRBJ1-1	CASSSGTVLNTEAFF
TRBV11-2	NA	CASSRRGPERRSSYEQYF
TRBV1	TRBJ1-1	CTSSQDRDRGQNTEAFF
TRBV30	TRBJ1-1	CAWDPQGAATEAFF
TRBV6-1	TRBJ2-7	CASLAERGPYEQYF
TRBV6-1	TRBJ2-7	CASTRSGTYSYEQYF
TRBV25-1	TRBJ2-1	CASSDRDRGSNEQFF
TRBV9	TRBJ2-7	CASSAGGAPYEQYF
TRBV5-1	TRBJ1-1	CASMRGWVNTEAFF
TRBV6-5	TRBJ2-7	CASSSSTDYEQYF
TRBV5-4	TRBJ2-3	CASSSKLAGGSDTQYF
TRBV7-2	TRBJ2-4	CASSPGTGLVYIQYF
TRBV19	TRBJ1-6	CASSFLNLNSPLHF
TRBV5-1	TRBJ1-4	CASSGGTTTNEKLFF
TRBV11-3	TRBJ2-3	CASSLDRGGHTQYF
TRBV5-1	TRBJ1-1	CASSLDGPGGTEAFF